The 26 T cell receptor beta chains below were found in one sample sequenced in a study of CD8+CD57+ T cells in acquired aplastic anemia. Genomic DNA constituted the template upon which TCR beta VDJ and CDR3 profiling was performed. TCRdb reprocessed the reads via MiXCR and lists one record per CDR3 protein. This sample has about 160,000 distinct CDR3 sequences, with 35% to 55% found just once. The specimen was sorted CD4+, CD8+, or CD8+CD57+ T cells (not recorded which) from PBMCs. Receptors originate from a human donor in good health.

A word on this clonotype: It may be a read error: a sequence one base away is much more abundant. This chain links TRBV6-1 with TRBJ2-7; 10 bases are shared with TRBD2. Germline CDR1 and CDR2: MNHNS and SASEGT. CDR3 size: 15 residues. The CDR3: CASSPSGGSSYGQYF. DNA for the CDR3: TGTGCCAGCAGTCCTAGCGGGGGTAGCTCCTACGGGCAGTACTTC.

This clonotype was detected once. The chain's CDR3 is CASSTNSRETQYF. CDR3 sequence (DNA): TGTGCCAGTAGTACCAACTCCCGCGAGACCCAGTACTTC. The V gene is TRBV19, the J gene TRBJ2-5; D is undetermined. The CDR3 extends over 13 amino acids. The V gene lost 4 bases and the J gene lost 5 bases, with 11 bases spanning the gap. Germline values: CDR1 LNHDA, CDR2 SQIVND (reference sequence).

At least ten counts were recorded for this clonotype. The J gene is TRBJ2-1, the V gene TRBV20-1; D perhaps matches TRBD2 (6 bases). The CDR3 consists of 16 residues. V shed 3 bases and J shed 6 bases, with 21 bases lying between them. CDR1 is DFQATT and CDR2 is SNEGSKA in the germline V gene (reference sequence). The CDR3 bases are TGCAGTGCTAGGGGGGGAGGAGCGGGTATGGTCAATGAGCAGTTCTTC. This gives the protein CSARGGGAGMVNEQFF.

This clonotype has more than one count but fewer than ten. The chain recombines TRBV7-3 with TRBJ1-3, with D unresolved. Germline V lookup: CDR1 SGHTA, CDR2 FQGTGA. Trimming cost V 3 bases and J 0 bases, with 6 bases left between them. The CDR3 runs to 14 residues. DNA of the CDR3: TGTGCCAGCAGCTTTCCATTCTCTGGAAACACCATATATTTT. Its protein is CASSFPFSGNTIYF.

This clonotype was seen ten or more times. The chain recombines TRBV2 with TRBJ1-5; no clear D gene. The V gene lost 3 bases and the J gene lost 0 bases, with 9 bases spanning the gap. CDR1 SNHLY and CDR2 FYNNEI come from the germline V gene. This CDR3 has 15 amino acids. CDR3 DNA sequence: TGTGCCAGCAGTGACTGGGGTTTTAGCAATCAGCCCCAGCATTTT. This codes for CASSDWGFSNQPQHF. Complete variable domain (other parts from reference TRBV2 and TRBJ1-5): EPEVTQTPSHQVTQMGQEVILRCVPISNHLYFYWYRQILGQKVEFLVSFYNNEISEKSEIFDDQFSVERPDGSNFTLKIRSTKLEDSAMYFCASSDWGFSNQPQHFGDGTRLSIL.

This clonotype was seen repeatedly, ten times or more. The chain has TRBV20-1 and TRBJ2-2; D might be TRBD2 (6 bases). Germline values: CDR1 DFQATT, CDR2 SNEGSKA (reference sequence). The CDR3 covers 17 residues. V was clipped by 3 bases and J by 6 bases, with 23 bases between them. For the CDR3, the DNA is TGCAGTGCTAGCGAAAGACAAGGAGGGGATCGGGCCGGGGAGCTGTTTTTT. This sequence encodes CSASERQGGDRAGELFF.

This clonotype was seen at least ten times. The chain employs TRBV5-4 and TRBJ1-2, with 8 bases fitting TRBD1. With 0 bases clipped from V and 2 bases from J, the junction kept 6 bases outside the gene matches. In germline, CDR1 is SGHNT, CDR2 YYREEE (reference sequence). The CDR3 loop spans 16 amino acids. The DNA for the CDR3 is TGTGCCAGCAGCTTGGCCGCACAGGGGGGAAACTATGGCTACACCTTC. Translating gives CASSLAAQGGNYGYTF. The complete variable domain, with remaining parts taken from reference TRBV5-4 and TRBJ1-2, reads ETGVTQSPTHLIKTRGQQVTLRCSSQSGHNTVSWYQQALGQGPQFIFQYYREEENGRGNFPPRFSGLQFPNYSSELNVNALELDDSALYLCASSLAAQGGNYGYTFGSGTRLTVV.

This clonotype was counted at least ten times. V is TRBV24-1 and J is TRBJ2-2, with D perhaps being TRBD1 or TRBD2 (6 bases each). Trimming cost V 0 bases and J 2 bases, with 9 bases left between them. The germline V gene has CDR1 KGHDR and CDR2 SFDVKD. This CDR3 contains 16 residues. The CDR3 region is CATSDLGGGNTGELFF. For the CDR3, the DNA is TGTGCCACCAGTGATTTGGGAGGGGGAAACACCGGGGAGCTGTTTTTT.

The chain is built from TRBV11-1 and TRBJ1-6; D call uncertain. V shed 5 bases and J shed 7 bases, with 24 bases lying between them. The CDR3 covers 18 residues. Germline V gene data show CDR1 as SGHAT and CDR2 as FQDESV (reference sequence). The CDR3 loop reads CASSRSSQAGSKNSPLHF. The CDR3 nucleotides read TGTGCCAGCAGCCGTAGTAGCCAAGCGGGCAGCAAAAATTCACCCCTCCACTTT.

This clonotype showed up many times. The rearrangement uses TRBV7-9 and TRBJ1-2, with D unresolved. Trimming left V 1 base short and J 0 bases short, with 9 bases between. CDR1 SEHNR and CDR2 FQNEAQ come from the germline V gene (reference sequence). This CDR3 region has 15 residues. The CDR3 bases are TGTGCCAGCAGCTTAGGGGTAAACCCTAACTATGGCTACACCTTC. Translated: CASSLGVNPNYGYTF.

A note on this clonotype: A read error may explain this, as a much larger clone is one base away. The chain links TRBV6-2 or TRBV6-3 to TRBJ2-7; D unresolved. This CDR3 spans 13 amino acids. Germline loops: CDR1 MNHEY, CDR2 SVGEGT. CDR3: CACSYSISLEQYF. The DNA for the CDR3 is TGTGCCTGCAGTTACTCGATCTCCCTCGAGCAGTACTTC.

The chain combines TRBV2 with TRBJ1-6; maybe TRBD1 (5 bases). Trimming shortened V by 6 bases and J by 1 base, and 10 bases separated the two germline ends. Germline V gives CDR1 SNHLY, CDR2 FYNNEI. CDR3 size: 15 residues. The CDR3 sequence is CASSGGASYNSPLHF. For the CDR3, the DNA is TGTGCCAGCAGCGGAGGGGCATCCTATAATTCACCCCTCCACTTT.

In this sample, this clonotype turned up many times. V gene TRBV7-2 combines with J gene TRBJ2-1, with 8 bases fitting TRBD2. J lost 8 bases, V lost 5 bases, and 11 bases had no gene match. The CDR3 extends over 15 amino acids. Germline-derived CDR1 and CDR2 are SGHTA and FQGNSA. CDR3 nucleotides: TGTGCCAGCAGCCGCCGGCCGGGGGGGGTGGATGAGCAGTTCTTC. It codes for CASSRRPGGVDEQFF. The complete variable domain, with remaining parts taken from reference TRBV7-2 and TRBJ2-1, reads GAGVSQSPSNKVTEKGKDVELRCDPISGHTALYWYRQSLGQGLEFLIYFQGNSAPDKSGLPSDRFSAERTGGSVSTLTIQRTQQEDSAVYLCASSRRPGGVDEQFFGPGTRLTVL.

The chain combines TRBV2 with TRBJ2-2, with 14 positions matching TRBD2. The V gene end was trimmed by 6 bases and the J gene end by 4 bases; junction bases not matched to a gene: 7. This CDR3 region has 17 residues. The germline gives CDR1 SNHLY, CDR2 FYNNEI. The CDR3 loop is CASRPGLAGESTGELFF. DNA of the CDR3: TGTGCCAGCAGGCCGGGACTAGCGGGGGAGTCCACCGGGGAGCTGTTTTTT.

The table lists this clonotype with many counts. The V gene is TRBV5-1, the J gene TRBJ1-1, with 8 bases identical to TRBD1. V shed 4 bases, J shed 2 bases, and the junction held 7 bases outside the gene matches. Germline V gene data show CDR1 as SGHRS and CDR2 as YFSETQ. This CDR3 has 15 amino acids. This CDR3 is CASSLRTGRNTEAFF. The CDR3 coding sequence is TGCGCCAGCAGCCTGAGGACAGGGCGAAACACTGAAGCTTTCTTT.

At least ten counts were recorded for this clonotype. The J gene is TRBJ2-5, the V gene TRBV24-1; 9 bases fit TRBD2. J was trimmed by 5 bases and V by 4 bases; bases with no gene match: 10. The CDR3 runs 16 residues. Per germline, CDR1 KGHDR and CDR2 SFDVKD. CDR3 amino acids: CATSENGLARHETQYF. The CDR3 DNA follows: TGTGCCACCAGTGAAAACGGACTAGCGCGCCATGAGACCCAGTACTTC.

About this clonotype: A clone one base away is much larger, so this may be a read error. V usage is TRBV10-1 and J usage is TRBJ2-1, with D perhaps matching TRBD1 (5 bases). Germline V CDR1 and CDR2: WNHNN, SYGVQD (reference sequence). This CDR3 region has 10 residues. CDR3 protein: CASKGNEQFF. CDR3 DNA: TGTGCCAGCAAGGGGAATGAGCAGTTCTTC.

In its sample, this clonotype was seen many times. The chain links TRBV5-4 to TRBJ2-5; 9 nucleotides align to TRBD2. The CDR3 has 17 residues. Germline values: CDR1 SGHNT, CDR2 YYREEE (reference sequence). V was clipped by 3 bases and J by 5 bases; unmatched bases: 14. The CDR3: CASSSPGVAGVRETQYF. CDR3 DNA: TGTGCCAGCAGCTCGCCAGGGGTAGCGGGAGTTCGGGAGACCCAGTACTTC.

The CDR3 region is CASSDGGGAKGTQYF. The CDR3 nucleotides read TGTGCCAGCAGTGATGGGGGGGGGGCGAAGGGGACCCAGTACTTC. This chain uses TRBV2 with TRBJ2-5; D perhaps matches TRBD2 (7 bases). Deletions cut 3 bases from V and 7 bases from J, with 18 bases between. The germline CDR1 and CDR2 sequences are SNHLY and FYNNEI. This CDR3 contains 15 residues. The full variable domain, rest sourced from reference TRBV2 and TRBJ2-5, is EPEVTQTPSHQVTQMGQEVILRCVPISNHLYFYWYRQILGQKVEFLVSFYNNEISEKSEIFDDQFSVERPDGSNFTLKIRSTKLEDSAMYFCASSDGGGAKGTQYFGPGTRLLVL.

V and J are TRBV19 and TRBJ1-2; unclear D gene. From germline, CDR1 is LNHDA and CDR2 SQIVND (reference sequence). The ends were cut back, 1 base at V and 5 bases at J, with 20 bases in the middle. The CDR3 extends over 17 amino acids. CDR3: CASSIGLVGSLGYGYTF. CDR3 DNA sequence: TGTGCCAGTAGTATAGGTTTGGTCGGCAGCTTAGGATATGGCTACACCTTC.

This clonotype was observed many times. This chain joins TRBV19 and TRBJ2-7; either TRBD1 or TRBD2 may supply D (5 bases each). V gave up 6 bases and J gave up 0 bases, with 18 bases separating them. CDR1 is LNHDA and CDR2 is SQIVND in the germline V gene (reference sequence). The length of the CDR3 is 16 residues. The CDR3 spells CASRKEPGTVSYEQYF. The DNA of the CDR3 is TGTGCCAGTAGGAAGGAGCCCGGGACGGTCTCCTACGAGCAGTACTTC.

Concerning this clonotype itself: Germline and junction disagree at one end, which may indicate a read error. The J gene is TRBJ2-3, the V gene TRBV25-1; D may match TRBD1 or TRBD2 (5 bases each). The CDR3 extends over 11 amino acids. The germline gives CDR1 MGHDK, CDR2 SYGVNS. The CDR3 nucleotides read TGTGCCAGCAGTGCTTCCTCGGGGCAGTCCTTC. Its protein product is CASSASSGQSF.

This sequence joins TRBV19 and TRBJ1-1; D remains ambiguous. Germline V lookup: CDR1 LNHDA, CDR2 SQIVND (reference sequence). This CDR3 has 12 residues. V lost 3 bases and J lost 8, with 10 bases in between. The CDR3 nucleotides are TGTGCCAGTAGTATGGTTGAGAGGGAAGCTTTCTTT. It specifies CASSMVEREAFF.

The chain carries TRBV11-1 and TRBJ1-5; 9 bases agree with TRBD1. V shed 6 bases and J 1 base; nucleotides not matched to a gene: 22. The V gene's germline CDR1 is SGHAT and CDR2 FQDESV (reference sequence). CDR3 length: 21 amino acids. The CDR3 DNA reads TGTGCCAGCAGTCTCGGCACGGCGCATACCGGGACAGGGATAAGCAATCAGCCCCAGCATTTT. The encoded protein is CASSLGTAHTGTGISNQPQHF.

The table lists this clonotype with a few counts. A much larger clone differs from this one at a single base, so this may be a read error. The chain is built from TRBV7-9 and TRBJ1-5; tentative D call: TRBD1 (5 bases). The germline V and J ends were trimmed by 5 bases and 2 bases, with 10 bases remaining between them. The CDR3 is made up of 14 amino acids. Germline loops: CDR1 SEHNR, CDR2 FQNEAQ (reference sequence). In nucleotides, the CDR3 is TGTGCCAGCAGCCGGGACGTGCGCAATCAGCCCCAGCATTTT. Its translation is CASSRDVRNQPQHF.

The V gene is TRBV7-2, the J gene TRBJ2-2, with TRBD1 matching over 11 bases. CDR1 is SGHTA, CDR2 FQGNSA, per germline. V lost 7 bases and J lost 7; bases outside the gene matches: 5. The CDR3 spans 14 residues. The CDR3 region is CASNKGTGGGELFF. Written as DNA, the CDR3 is TGTGCCAGCAATAAAGGGACAGGGGGCGGGGAGCTGTTTTTT.